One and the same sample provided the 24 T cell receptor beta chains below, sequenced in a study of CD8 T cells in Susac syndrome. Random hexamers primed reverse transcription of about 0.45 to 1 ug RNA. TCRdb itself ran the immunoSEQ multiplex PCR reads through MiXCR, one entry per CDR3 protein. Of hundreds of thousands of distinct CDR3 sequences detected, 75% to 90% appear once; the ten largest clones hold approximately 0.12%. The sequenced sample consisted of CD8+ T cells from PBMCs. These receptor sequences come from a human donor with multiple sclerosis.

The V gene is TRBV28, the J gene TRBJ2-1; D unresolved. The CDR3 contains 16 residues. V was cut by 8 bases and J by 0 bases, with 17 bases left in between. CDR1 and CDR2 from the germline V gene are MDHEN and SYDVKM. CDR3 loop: CASALRTVSSYNEQFF. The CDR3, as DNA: TGTGCCAGCGCCCTCAGGACGGTCTCCTCCTACAATGAGCAGTTCTTC.

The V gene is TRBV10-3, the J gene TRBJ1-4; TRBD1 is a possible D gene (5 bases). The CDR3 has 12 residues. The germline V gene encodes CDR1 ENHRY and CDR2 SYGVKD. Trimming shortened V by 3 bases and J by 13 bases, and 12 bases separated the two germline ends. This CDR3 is CAISEFDRALFF. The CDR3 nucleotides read TGTGCCATCAGTGAATTCGACAGAGCACTGTTTTTT.

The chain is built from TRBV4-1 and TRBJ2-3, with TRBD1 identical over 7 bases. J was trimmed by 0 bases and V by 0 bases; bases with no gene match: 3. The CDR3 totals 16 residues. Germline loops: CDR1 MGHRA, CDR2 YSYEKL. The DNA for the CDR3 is TGCGCCAGCAGCCAAGAATCAGGGGGTAGCACAGATACGCAGTATTTT. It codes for CASSQESGGSTDTQYF.

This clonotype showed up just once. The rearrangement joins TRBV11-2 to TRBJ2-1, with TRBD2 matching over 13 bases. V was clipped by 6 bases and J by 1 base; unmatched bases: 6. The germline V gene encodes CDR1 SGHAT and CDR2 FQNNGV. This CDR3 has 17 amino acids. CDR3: CASSQTSGGTSYNEQFF. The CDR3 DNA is TGTGCCAGCAGTCAGACTAGCGGGGGGACTTCCTACAATGAGCAGTTCTTC.

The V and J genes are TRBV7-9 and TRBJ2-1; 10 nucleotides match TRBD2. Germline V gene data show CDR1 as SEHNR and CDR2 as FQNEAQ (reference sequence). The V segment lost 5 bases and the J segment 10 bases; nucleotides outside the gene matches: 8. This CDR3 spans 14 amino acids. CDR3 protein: CASSHPSGSMEQFF. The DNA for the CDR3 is TGTGCCAGCAGCCACCCTAGCGGGAGTATGGAGCAGTTCTTC.

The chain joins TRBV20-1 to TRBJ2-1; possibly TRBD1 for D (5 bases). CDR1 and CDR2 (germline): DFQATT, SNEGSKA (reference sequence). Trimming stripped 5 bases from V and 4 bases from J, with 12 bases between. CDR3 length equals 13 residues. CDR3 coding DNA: TGCAGTGCTCGCAGGGAAATATACAATGAGCAGTTCTTC. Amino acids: CSARREIYNEQFF.

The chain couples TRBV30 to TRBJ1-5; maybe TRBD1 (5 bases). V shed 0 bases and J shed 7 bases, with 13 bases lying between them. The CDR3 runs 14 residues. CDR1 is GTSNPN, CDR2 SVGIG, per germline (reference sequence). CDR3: CAWSVDGGGQPQHF. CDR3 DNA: TGTGCCTGGAGTGTGGATGGGGGTGGGCAGCCCCAGCATTTT.

Here the CDR3 reads CASSLRGTAGEQYF. CDR3 DNA sequence: TGTGCCAGCAGCCTCAGGGGAACGGCGGGGGAGCAGTACTTC. The rearrangement joins TRBV28 to TRBJ2-7, with D perhaps assigned TRBD1 or TRBD2 (6 bases each). The CDR3 is 14 residues long. The germline V and J ends were trimmed by 6 bases and 7 bases, with 19 bases remaining between them. Germline values: CDR1 MDHEN, CDR2 SYDVKM.

The CDR3 bases are TGTGCCAGCAGCCAGACTCCGGGACAGTTGAACACTGAAGCTTTCTTT. Protein: CASSQTPGQLNTEAFF. The chain is built from TRBV14 and TRBJ1-1; 7 bases are a match to TRBD1. This CDR3 comprises 16 residues. Germline V gene lookup returns CDR1 SGHDN and CDR2 FVKESK. After removal of 3 bases from V and 0 bases from J, the junction contained 7 bases not matched to a gene.

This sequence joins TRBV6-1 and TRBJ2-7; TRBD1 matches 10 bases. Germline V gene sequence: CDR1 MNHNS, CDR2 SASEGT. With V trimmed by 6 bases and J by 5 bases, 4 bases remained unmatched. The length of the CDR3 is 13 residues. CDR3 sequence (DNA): TGTGCCAGCAGCGCCGGGACAGGGGACGAGCAGTACTTC. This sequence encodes CASSAGTGDEQYF.

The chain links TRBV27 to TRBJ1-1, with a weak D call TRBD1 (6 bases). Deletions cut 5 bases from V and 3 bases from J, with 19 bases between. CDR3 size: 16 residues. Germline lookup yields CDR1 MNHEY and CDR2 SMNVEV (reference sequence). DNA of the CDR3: TGTGCCAGCAGTCTTGAAGTAACAGGGTCGTACACTGAAGCTTTCTTT. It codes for CASSLEVTGSYTEAFF.

This chain's CDR3 is CAWSVLVQGGHNEQFF. Here the CDR3 DNA reads TGTGCCTGGAGTGTACTAGTACAGGGAGGCCACAATGAGCAGTTCTTC. The V and J genes are TRBV30 and TRBJ2-1; D is possibly TRBD1 or TRBD2 (6 bases each). The V gene lost 0 bases and the J gene lost 5 bases, with 17 bases spanning the gap. The CDR3 totals 16 residues. Looked up from germline, CDR1 is GTSNPN and CDR2 is SVGIG (reference sequence).

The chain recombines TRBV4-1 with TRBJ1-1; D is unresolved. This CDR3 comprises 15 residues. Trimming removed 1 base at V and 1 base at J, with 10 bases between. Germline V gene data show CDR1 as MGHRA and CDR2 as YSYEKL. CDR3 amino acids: CASSQGAGENTEAFF. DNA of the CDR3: TGCGCCAGCAGCCAAGGTGCGGGAGAGAACACTGAAGCTTTCTTT.

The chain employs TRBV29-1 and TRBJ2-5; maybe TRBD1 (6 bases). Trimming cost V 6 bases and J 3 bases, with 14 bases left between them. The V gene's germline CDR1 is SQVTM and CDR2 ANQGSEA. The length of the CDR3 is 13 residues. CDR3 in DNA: TGCAGCGTACATATCGCAGGGGAAGAGACCCAGTACTTC. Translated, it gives CSVHIAGEETQYF.

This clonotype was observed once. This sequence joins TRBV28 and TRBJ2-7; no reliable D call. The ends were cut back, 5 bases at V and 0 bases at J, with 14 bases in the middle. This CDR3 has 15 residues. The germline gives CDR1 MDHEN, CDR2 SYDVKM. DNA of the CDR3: TGTGCCAGCAGTCCCGACCGTTTGGCCTCCTACGAGCAGTACTTC. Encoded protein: CASSPDRLASYEQYF.

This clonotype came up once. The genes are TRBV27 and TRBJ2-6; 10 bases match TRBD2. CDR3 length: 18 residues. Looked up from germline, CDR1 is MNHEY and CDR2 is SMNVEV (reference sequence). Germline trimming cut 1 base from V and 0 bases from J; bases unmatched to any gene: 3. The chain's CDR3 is CASSLYPSGGSGANVLTF. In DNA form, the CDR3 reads TGTGCCAGCAGTTTATATCCTAGCGGGGGCTCTGGGGCCAACGTCCTGACTTTC.

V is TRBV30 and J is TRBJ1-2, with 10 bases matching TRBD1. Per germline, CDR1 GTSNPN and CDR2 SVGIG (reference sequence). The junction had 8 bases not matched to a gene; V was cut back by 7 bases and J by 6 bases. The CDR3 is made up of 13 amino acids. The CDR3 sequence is CALPGTGVHGYTF. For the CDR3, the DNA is TGTGCCTTGCCAGGGACAGGGGTACATGGCTACACCTTC.

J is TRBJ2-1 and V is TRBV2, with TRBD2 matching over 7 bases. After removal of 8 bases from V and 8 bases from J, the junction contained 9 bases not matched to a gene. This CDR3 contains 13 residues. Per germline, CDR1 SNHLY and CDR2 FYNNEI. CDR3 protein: CASGEGQIDEQFF. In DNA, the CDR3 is TGTGCCAGCGGGGAGGGGCAGATTGATGAGCAGTTCTTC.

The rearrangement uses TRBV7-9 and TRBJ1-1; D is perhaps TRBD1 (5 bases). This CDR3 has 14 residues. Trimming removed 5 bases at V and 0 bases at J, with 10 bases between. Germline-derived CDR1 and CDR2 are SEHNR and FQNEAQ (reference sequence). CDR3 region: CASSTGGVNTEAFF. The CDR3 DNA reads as TGTGCCAGCAGCACCGGGGGTGTGAACACTGAAGCTTTCTTT.

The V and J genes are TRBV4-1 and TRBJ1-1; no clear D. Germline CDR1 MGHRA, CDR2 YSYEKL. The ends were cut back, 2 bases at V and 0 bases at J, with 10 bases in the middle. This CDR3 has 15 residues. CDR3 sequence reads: CASSQSAGMNTEAFF. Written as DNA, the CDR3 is TGCGCCAGCAGCCAATCGGCAGGAATGAACACTGAAGCTTTCTTT.

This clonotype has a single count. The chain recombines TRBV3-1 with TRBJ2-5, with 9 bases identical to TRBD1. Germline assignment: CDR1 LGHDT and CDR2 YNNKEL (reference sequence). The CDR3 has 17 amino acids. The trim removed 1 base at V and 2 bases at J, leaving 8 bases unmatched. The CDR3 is CASSQVMTGGSQETQYF. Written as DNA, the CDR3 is TGTGCCAGCAGCCAAGTAATGACAGGGGGGTCACAAGAGACCCAGTACTTC.

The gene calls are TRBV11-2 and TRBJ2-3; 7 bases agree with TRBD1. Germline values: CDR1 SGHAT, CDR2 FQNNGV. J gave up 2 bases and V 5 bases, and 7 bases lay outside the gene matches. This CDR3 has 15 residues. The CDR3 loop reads CASSLPTGYTDTQYF. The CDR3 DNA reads TGTGCCAGCAGCCTTCCGACAGGGTACACAGATACGCAGTATTTT.

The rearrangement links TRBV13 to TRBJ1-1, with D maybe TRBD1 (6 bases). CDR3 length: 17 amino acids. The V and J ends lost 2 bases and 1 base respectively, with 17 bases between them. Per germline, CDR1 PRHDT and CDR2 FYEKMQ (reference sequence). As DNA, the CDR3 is TGTGCCAGCAGCTTATATTTAGGGGGGACGGGGAACACTGAAGCTTTCTTT. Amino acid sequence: CASSLYLGGTGNTEAFF.

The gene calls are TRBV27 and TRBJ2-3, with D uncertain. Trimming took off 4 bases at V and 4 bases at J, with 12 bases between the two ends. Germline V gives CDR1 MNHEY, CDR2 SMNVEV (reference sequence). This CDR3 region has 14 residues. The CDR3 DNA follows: TGTGCCAGCAGTTCTTATACCGACCCAGATACGCAGTATTTT. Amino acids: CASSSYTDPDTQYF.